The text below deals with one T cell receptor beta chain. This clone is judged medium-sized (0.01 to 0.1%). There is no known antigen for this receptor. No much larger clone exists at a distance of one base, and base qualities are not known. The data originate from a study of CD8 T cells in acute hepatitis C reinfection (dated by TCRdb to about 2021). Broadly, across the study: Both during acute infection and after viral clearance, the study profiled the TCRbeta repertoire of CD8+ T cells that were specific for the HCV NS3-1073 epitope. Paired acute and follow-up samples were contributed by four of the spontaneous resolvers.

The research as a whole found: Only the TCRbeta chain was sequenced in bulk, so alphabeta pairing of public clonotypes could not be determined. Diversity in the NS3-1073 specific repertoires was high, and no significant differences in diversity emerged among acute resolver, follow-up resolver and acute chronic samples. It was rare for CDR3 sequences to be shared with other epitopes, and exact matching may have been limited by differing sequencing approaches. Regardless of outcome, roughly 12 public clonotypes were found, and one public clonotype used V04-02/J02-02. NS3-1073 specific cells were too rare to sort in chronically infected subjects, so no follow-up repertoires exist for those subjects.

Genomic DNA was extracted from the FACS-sorted cells, and the TCRbeta chains were sequenced by the commercial immunoSEQ service. Under the source paper's analysis protocol: The repertoire data were analyzed using ImmunoSEQ Analyzer software v3.0 and R v3.5.1. Sequences containing stop codons or out-of-frame rearrangements were removed, so only productive rearrangements were analyzed. Simpson diversity, Shannon entropy, CDR3 length and nucleotide addition metrics were obtained from the sequencing provider. Based on frequency, clonotypes were placed into dominant, sub-dominant, low or lowest abundance groups, and clonotypes under 0.1% were left out of most analyses. Any CDR3 amino acid clonotype present in at least two subjects at a cumulative frequency of at least 0.5% was labeled public. TCRdb stores this immuneACCESS table with in-frame sequences only. Part of the clones is absent; in the studies checked, under half of the shortfall reflects unresolved V genes, and no reason is known for the rest. That table gives V, J and clone size, and the DNA gave D and trimming. For this sample there are around 36,000 clones; 75% to 90% appear just once. The ten largest clones capture around 9.9% of the sample.

This sample's time point label indicates: naive CD8 control sorted from an acute-time-point sample. Enrolled in the Montreal Hepatitis C Cohort (HEPCO) in Canada, the donors were people who inject drugs, and these donors were followed every 3 months. Acute primary HCV infection was defined by a positive HCV RNA or antibody test following a negative test within the previous 24 weeks. CD3, CD8 and CD45RO antibodies were used for surface staining, and dead cells were excluded with an aqua fixable dye. 8 spontaneous resolvers, defined by HCV RNA clearance within 24 weeks, were included in the cohort. Negative selection by means of the MACS CD8+ T cell Isolation Kit yielded CD8+ T cells from peripheral blood mononuclear cells recovered from cryopreservation by thawing. A BD FACSAria II cell sorter was used to sort the cells. Sequences were obtained from naive CD8+ T cells from PBMCs. The cell subset or site label corresponds to: sorted total naive CD45RO-negative CD8+ T cells. This TCR was recovered from a woman between 18 and 30 years old who spontaneously cleared hepatitis C infection.

The DNA sequence is as follows: TGTGCCAGACTGGACAGTGGCGAACTTCACTATGGCTACACCTTC. It is translated as CARLDSGELHYGYTF. The sequence links TRBV2 to TRBJ1-2, and possibly TRBD1, on 6 matching bases. V is shortened by 9 bases, J by 3 bases, and the region joining them spans 20 bases. The CDR3 contains 15 residues, cysteine and phenylalanine counted. Only the CDR3 DNA is retained, 45 bases long and in frame from the first base. The germline V gene yields SNHLY for CDR1 and FYNNEI for CDR2.